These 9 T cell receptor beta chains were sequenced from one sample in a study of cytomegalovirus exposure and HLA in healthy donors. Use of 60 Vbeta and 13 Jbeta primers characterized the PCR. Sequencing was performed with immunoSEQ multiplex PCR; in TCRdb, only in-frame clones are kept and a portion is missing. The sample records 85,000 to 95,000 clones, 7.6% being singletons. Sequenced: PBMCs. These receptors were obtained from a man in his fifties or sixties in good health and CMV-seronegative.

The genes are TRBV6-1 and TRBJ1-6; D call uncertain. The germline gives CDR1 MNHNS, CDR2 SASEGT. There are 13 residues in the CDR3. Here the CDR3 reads CAERTSPDSPLHF. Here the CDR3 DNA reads TGTGCTGAAAGAACCAGTCCCGATTCACCCCTCCACTTT.

CDR3 nucleotide sequence: TGTGCCAGCAGTGAAAACAGGGGAAACACCATATATTTT. Translated: CASSENRGNTIYF. The chain is built from TRBV2 and TRBJ1-3, with D perhaps matching TRBD1 (5 bases). Germline V gives CDR1 SNHLY, CDR2 FYNNEI. This CDR3 is 13 amino acids long. Trimming shortened V by 2 bases and J by 4 bases, and 6 bases separated the two germline ends. Combining the CDR3 with reference TRBV2 and TRBJ1-3 gives the whole variable domain EPEVTQTPSHQVTQMGQEVILRCVPISNHLYFYWYRQILGQKVEFLVSFYNNEISEKSEIFDDQFSVERPDGSNFTLKIRSTKLEDSAMYFCASSENRGNTIYFGEGSWLTVV.

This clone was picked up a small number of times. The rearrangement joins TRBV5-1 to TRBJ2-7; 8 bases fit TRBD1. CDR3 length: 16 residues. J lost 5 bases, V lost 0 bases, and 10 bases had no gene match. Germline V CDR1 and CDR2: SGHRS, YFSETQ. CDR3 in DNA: TGCGCCAGCAGCTTGGTACCAGGACAGGGATCCAACGAGCAGTACTTC. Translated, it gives CASSLVPGQGSNEQYF.

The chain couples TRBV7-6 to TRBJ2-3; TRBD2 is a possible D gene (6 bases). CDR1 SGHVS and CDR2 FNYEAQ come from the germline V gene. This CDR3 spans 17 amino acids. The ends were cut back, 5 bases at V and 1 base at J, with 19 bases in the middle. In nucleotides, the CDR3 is TGTGCCAGCAGCCCTAGGTGGAGGGTCAACGGCACAGATACGCAGTATTTT. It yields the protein CASSPRWRVNGTDTQYF.

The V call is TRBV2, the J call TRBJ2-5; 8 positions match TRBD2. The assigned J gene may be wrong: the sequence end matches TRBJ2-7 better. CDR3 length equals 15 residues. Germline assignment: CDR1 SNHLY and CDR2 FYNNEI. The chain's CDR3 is CASSPLGREVYEQYF. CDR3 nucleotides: TGTGCCAGCAGTCCATTAGGGCGGGAGGTCTACGAGCAGTACTTC.

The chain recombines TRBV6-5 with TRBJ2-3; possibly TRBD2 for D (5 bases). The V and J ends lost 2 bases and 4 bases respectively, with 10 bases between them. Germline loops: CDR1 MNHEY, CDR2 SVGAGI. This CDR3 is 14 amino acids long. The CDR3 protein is CASSYALAPDTQYF. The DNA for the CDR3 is TGTGCCAGCAGTTACGCTTTAGCGCCAGATACGCAGTATTTT.

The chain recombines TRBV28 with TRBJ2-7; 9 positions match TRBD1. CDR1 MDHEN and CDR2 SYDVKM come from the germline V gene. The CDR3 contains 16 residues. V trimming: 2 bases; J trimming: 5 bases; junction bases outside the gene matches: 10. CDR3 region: CASSLEPRTGEHEQYF. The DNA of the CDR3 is TGTGCCAGCAGTTTAGAGCCCCGGACAGGGGAGCACGAGCAGTACTTC.

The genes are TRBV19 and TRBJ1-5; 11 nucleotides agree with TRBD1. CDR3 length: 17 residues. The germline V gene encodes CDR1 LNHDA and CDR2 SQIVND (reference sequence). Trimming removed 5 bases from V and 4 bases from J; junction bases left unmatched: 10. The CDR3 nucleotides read TGTGCCAGTAGTGATGGGACAGGGGGAAGGAAAAATCAGCCCCAGCATTTT. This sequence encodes CASSDGTGGRKNQPQHF.

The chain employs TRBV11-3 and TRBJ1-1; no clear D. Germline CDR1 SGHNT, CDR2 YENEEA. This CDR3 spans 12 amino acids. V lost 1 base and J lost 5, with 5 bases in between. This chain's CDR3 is CASSLGQTEAFF. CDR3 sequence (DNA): TGTGCCAGCAGCTTAGGGCAAACTGAAGCTTTCTTT.